The 3 T cell receptor beta chains given below trace back to one sample, sequenced in a study of blood T cell repertoires in COVID-19. Sequencing used immunoSEQ multiplex PCR; TCRdb keeps in-frame clones, though not all of them. The sample contains roughly 150,000 clones, around 84% of which appear only once. The sample consisted of peripheral blood. The receptors stem from a woman in her forties or fifties with acute or convalescent COVID-19.

This clone was recorded a few times. The rearrangement links TRBV11-2 to TRBJ2-6, with D possibly being TRBD1 (6 bases). The V end lost 2 bases, the J end lost 6 bases, and 14 bases lay between the germline ends. Germline V gives CDR1 SGHAT, CDR2 FQNNGV. This CDR3 spans 16 amino acids. CDR3: CASSLIRGPLANVLTF. The CDR3 DNA sequence: TGTGCCAGCAGCTTAATCAGGGGCCCTTTGGCCAACGTCCTGACTTTC.

This clone was recorded once. The CDR3: CASSSTPSNEQYF. CDR3 coding DNA: TGTGCCAGCAGCTCAACTCCTAGCAACGAGCAGTACTTC. The rearrangement uses TRBV3-1 (or the pseudogene TRBV3-2) and TRBJ2-7; tentatively, D is TRBD2 (5 bases). CDR1 LGHDT and CDR2 YNNKEL come from the germline V gene (reference sequence). CDR3 size: 13 residues. V shed 5 bases and J shed 5 bases, with 13 bases lying between them.

The chain joins TRBV5-8 to TRBJ1-5; 9 bases fit TRBD1. Germline CDR1 and CDR2: SGHTS and YDEGEE. The ends lost 3 bases at V and 5 bases at J; junction bases unmatched: 9. The CDR3 spans 16 residues. CDR3 DNA: TGTGCCAGCAGCTCCACCGGGACAGGGACTGATCAGCCCCAGCATTTT. Protein sequence: CASSSTGTGTDQPQHF.